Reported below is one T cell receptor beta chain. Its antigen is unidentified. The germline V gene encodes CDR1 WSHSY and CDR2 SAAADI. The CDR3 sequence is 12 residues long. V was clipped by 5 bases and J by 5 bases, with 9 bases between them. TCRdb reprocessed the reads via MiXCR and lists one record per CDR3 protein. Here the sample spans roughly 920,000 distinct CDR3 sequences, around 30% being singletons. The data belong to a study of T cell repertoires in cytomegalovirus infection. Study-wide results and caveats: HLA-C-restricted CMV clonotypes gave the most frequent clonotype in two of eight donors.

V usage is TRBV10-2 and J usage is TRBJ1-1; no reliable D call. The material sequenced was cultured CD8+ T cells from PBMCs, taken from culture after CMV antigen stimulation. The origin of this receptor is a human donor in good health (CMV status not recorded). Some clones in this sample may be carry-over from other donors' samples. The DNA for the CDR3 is TGCGCCAGCAGTTGGCTGGAAACTGAAGCTTTCTTT. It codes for CASSWLETEAFF.